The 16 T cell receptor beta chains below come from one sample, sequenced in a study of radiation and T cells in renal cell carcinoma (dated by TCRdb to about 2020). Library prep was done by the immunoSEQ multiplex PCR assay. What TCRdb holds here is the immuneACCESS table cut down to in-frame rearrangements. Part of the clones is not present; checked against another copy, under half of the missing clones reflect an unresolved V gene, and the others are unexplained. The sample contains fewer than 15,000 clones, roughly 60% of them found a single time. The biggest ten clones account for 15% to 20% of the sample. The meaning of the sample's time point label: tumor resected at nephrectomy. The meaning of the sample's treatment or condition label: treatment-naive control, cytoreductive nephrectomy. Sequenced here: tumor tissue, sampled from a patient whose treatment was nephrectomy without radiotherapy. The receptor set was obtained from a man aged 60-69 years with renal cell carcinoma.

The CDR3 bases are TGTGCCAGCAGCCCAGGACAGGGGAAATACGAGCAGTACTTC. Translated: CASSPGQGKYEQYF. The J gene is TRBJ2-7, the V gene TRBV7-2, with 9 bases lining up with TRBD1. The ends lost 5 bases at V and 4 bases at J; junction bases unmatched: 6. CDR3 length: 14 amino acids. In germline, CDR1 is SGHTA, CDR2 FQGNSA.

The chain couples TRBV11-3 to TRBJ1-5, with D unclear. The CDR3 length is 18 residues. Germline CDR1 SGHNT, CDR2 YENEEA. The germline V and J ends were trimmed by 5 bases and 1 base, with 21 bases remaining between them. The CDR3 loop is CASSPRGWEEESNQPQHF. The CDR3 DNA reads TGTGCCAGCAGCCCCCGGGGATGGGAAGAAGAGAGCAATCAGCCCCAGCATTTT.

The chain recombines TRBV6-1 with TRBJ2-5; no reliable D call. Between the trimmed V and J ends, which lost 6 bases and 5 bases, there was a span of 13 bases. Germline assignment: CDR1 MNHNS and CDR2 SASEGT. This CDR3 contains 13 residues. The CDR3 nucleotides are TGTGCCAGCAGGATGGACCATGGGGAGACCCAGTACTTC. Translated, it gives CASRMDHGETQYF.

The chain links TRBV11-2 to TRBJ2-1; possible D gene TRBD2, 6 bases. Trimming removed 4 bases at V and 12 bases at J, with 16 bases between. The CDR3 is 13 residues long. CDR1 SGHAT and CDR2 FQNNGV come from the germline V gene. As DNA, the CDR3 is TGTGCCAGCAGCTCGTATACGTTGGGGGGGCAGTTCTTC. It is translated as CASSSYTLGGQFF.

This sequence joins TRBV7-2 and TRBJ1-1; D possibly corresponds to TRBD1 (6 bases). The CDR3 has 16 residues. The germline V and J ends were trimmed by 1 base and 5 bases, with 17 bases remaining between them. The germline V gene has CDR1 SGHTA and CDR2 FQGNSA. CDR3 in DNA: TGTGCCAGCAGCTTAGAGTGGGGAGGGGGGAGAACTGAAGCTTTCTTT. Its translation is CASSLEWGGGRTEAFF.

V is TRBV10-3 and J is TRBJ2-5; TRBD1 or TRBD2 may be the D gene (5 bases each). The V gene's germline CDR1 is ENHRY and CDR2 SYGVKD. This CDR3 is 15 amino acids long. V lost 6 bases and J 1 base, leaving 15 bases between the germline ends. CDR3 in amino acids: CAISGTRWAQETQYF. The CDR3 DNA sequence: TGTGCCATCAGCGGGACCAGGTGGGCCCAAGAGACCCAGTACTTC.

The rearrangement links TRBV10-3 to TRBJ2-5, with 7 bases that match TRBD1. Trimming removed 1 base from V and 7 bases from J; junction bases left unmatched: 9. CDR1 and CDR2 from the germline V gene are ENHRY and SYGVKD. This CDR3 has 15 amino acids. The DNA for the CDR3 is TGTGCCATCAGTGAGTGGACAGGCCCACGCGGGACCCAGTACTTC. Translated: CAISEWTGPRGTQYF.

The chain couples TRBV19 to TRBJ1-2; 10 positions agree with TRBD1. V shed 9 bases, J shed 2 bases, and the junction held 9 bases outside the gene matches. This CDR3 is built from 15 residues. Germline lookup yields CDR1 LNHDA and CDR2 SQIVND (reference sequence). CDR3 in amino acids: CASKTRTGGNYGYTF. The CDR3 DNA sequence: TGTGCCAGCAAAACTCGGACAGGGGGGAACTATGGCTACACCTTC.

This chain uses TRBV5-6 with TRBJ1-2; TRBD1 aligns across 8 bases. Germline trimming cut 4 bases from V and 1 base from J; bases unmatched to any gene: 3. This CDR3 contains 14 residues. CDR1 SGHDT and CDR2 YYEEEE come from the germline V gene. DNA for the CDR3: TGTGCCAGCAGCCCTGGACAGGGTAACTATGGCTACACCTTC. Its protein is CASSPGQGNYGYTF. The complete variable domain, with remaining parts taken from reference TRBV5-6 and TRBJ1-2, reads DAGVTQSPTHLIKTRGQQVTLRCSPKSGHDTVSWYQQALGQGPQFIFQYYEEEERQRGNFPDRFSGHQFPNYSSELNVNALLLGDSALYLCASSPGQGNYGYTFGSGTRLTVV.

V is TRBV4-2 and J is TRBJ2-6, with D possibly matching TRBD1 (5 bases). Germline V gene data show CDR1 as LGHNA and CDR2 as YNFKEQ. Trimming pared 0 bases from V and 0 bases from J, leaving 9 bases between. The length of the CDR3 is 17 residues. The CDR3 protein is CASSQDGQNSGANVLTF. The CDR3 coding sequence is TGTGCCAGCAGCCAAGATGGACAAAACTCTGGGGCCAACGTCCTGACTTTC.

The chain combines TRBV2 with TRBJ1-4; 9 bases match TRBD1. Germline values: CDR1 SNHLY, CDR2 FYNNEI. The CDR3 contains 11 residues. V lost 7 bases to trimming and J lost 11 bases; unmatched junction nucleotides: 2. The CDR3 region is CASTGQGKLFF. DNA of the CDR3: TGTGCCAGCACGGGACAGGGTAAACTGTTTTTT.

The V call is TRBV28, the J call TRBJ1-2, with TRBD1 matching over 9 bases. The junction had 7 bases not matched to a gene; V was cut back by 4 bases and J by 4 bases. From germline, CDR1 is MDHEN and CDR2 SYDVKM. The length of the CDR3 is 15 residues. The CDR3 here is CASSSPQGAGYGYTF. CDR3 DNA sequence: TGTGCCAGCAGTTCACCACAGGGGGCTGGCTATGGCTACACCTTC.

The CDR3 protein is CASSQEGTGGYYEQFF. The CDR3 DNA is TGCGCCAGCAGCCAAGAAGGGACAGGGGGCTATTATGAGCAGTTCTTC. The genes are TRBV4-3 and TRBJ2-1; TRBD1 aligns across 12 bases. The CDR3 covers 16 residues. In germline, CDR1 is LGHNA, CDR2 YSLEER. Trimming at V came to 0 bases and at J to 8 bases, leaving 5 bases not matched to a gene.

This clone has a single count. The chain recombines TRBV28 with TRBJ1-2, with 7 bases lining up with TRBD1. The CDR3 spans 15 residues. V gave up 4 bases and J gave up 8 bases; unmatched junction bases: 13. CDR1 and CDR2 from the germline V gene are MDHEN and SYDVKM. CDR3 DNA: TGTGCCAGCAGTTACATGCCGCAGGGGGTTGGGGGCTACACCTTC. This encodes CASSYMPQGVGGYTF.

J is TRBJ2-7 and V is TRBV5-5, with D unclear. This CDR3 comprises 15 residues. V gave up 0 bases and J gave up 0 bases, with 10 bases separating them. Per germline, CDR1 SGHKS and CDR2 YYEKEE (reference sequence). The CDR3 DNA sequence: TGTGCCAGCAGCTTGGCCGGGTCTAGCTCCTACGAGCAGTACTTC. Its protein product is CASSLAGSSSYEQYF.

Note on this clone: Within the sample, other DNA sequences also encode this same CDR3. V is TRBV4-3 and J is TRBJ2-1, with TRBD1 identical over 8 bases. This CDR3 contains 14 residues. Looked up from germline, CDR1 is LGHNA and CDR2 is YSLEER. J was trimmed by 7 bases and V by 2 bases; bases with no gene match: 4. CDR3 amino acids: CASSQQGARNEQFF. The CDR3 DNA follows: TGCGCCAGCAGCCAACAGGGGGCGCGAAATGAGCAGTTCTTC.